The clone carrying this TCR beta chain was observed many times. Its antigen is unidentified. This specimen comes from a study of blood T cells in healthy people across ages. Study results and limitations: In older individuals, TCR beta diversity per million T cells was lower, falling roughly linearly with age.

Germline assignment: CDR1 SGDLS and CDR2 YYNGEE. This CDR3 has 14 amino acids. Losses at the gene ends were 2 bases for V and 5 bases for J; bases not matched to a gene: 3. The authors ran a second PCR of roughly 7 to 11 cycles using a sample-barcoded 5' primer and a J-beta primer mix. TCRdb reprocessed the 5' RACE reads via MiXCR and lists one record per CDR3 protein. The sample holds hundreds of thousands of distinct CDR3 sequences, around 48% seen once. Source material: blood. This receptor was taken from a woman aged 55-70 years in good health. The rearrangement joins TRBV9 to TRBJ2-2, with 7 positions matching TRBD2. The CDR3 DNA follows: TGTGCCAGCAGCGTGCTGGGGGGGACCGGGGAGCTGTTTTTT. Protein product: CASSVLGGTGELFF.